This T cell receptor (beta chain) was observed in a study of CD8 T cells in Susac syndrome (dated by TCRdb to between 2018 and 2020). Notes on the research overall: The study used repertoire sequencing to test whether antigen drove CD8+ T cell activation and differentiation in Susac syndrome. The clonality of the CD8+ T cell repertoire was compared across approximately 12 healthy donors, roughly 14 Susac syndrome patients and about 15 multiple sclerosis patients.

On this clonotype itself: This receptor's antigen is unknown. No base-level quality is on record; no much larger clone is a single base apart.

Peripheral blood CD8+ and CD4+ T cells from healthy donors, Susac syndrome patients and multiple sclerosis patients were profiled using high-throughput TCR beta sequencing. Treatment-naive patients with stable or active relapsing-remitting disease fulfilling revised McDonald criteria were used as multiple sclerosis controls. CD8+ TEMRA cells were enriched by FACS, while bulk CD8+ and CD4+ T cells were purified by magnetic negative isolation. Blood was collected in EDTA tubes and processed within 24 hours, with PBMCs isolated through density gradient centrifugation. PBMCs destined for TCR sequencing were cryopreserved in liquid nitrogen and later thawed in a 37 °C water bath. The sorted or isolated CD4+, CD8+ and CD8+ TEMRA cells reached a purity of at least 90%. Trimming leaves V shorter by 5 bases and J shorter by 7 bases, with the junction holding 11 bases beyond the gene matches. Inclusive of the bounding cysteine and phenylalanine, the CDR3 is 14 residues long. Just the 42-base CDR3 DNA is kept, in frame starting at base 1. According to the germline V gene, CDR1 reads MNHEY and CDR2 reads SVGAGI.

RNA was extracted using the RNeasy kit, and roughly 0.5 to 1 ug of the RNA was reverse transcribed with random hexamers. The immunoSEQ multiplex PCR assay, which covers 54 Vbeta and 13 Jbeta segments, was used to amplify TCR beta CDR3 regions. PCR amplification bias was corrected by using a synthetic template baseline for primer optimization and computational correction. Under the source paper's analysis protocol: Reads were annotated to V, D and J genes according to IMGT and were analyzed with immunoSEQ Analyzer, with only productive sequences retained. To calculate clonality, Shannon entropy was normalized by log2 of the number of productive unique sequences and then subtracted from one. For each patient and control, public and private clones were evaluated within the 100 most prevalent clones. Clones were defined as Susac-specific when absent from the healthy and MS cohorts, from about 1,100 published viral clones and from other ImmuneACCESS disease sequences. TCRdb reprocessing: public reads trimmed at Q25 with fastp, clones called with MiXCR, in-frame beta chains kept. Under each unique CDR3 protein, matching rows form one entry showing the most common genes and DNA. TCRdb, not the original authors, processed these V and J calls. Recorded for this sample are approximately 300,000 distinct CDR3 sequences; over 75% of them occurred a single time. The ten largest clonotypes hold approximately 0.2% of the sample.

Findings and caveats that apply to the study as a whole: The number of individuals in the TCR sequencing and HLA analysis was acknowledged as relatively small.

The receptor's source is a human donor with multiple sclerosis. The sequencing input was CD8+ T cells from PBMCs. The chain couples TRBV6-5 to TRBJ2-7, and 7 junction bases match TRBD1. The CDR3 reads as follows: CASSTDRAQREQYF. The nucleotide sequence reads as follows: TGTGCCAGCAGTACAGACAGGGCCCAGCGGGAGCAGTACTTC.